Reported below is one T cell receptor (beta chain). Its target antigen remains unknown. No base quality information exists; no much larger clone differs at one position. This entry comes from a study of T cell responses to AZD1222 COVID-19 vaccine (dated by TCRdb to about 2021). Turning to the overall study: A total of 233 trial participants underwent TCR sequencing, of whom more than 200 had received two doses of AZD1222 and some 26 had received two doses of the MenACWY control vaccine. Enrollment into the trials was organized by age into subgroups of 18-55, 56-69 and 70-plus years, and those subgroups contained roughly 140, 27 and 60 TCR-sequenced participants, respectively. The investigation overall reported the following: Conclusions about previously exposed vaccinees were limited because only a handful of AZD1222 recipients were SARS-CoV-2 seropositive at baseline. Vaccine-associated CD4 TCRs spanned the whole spike protein, with dominant responses in regions 160-218 and 743-854. After two AZD1222 doses, both the breadth and the depth of spike-specific TCRs were significantly higher than at day 0 and than in MenACWY recipients. Most participants were white British and females outnumbered males, and the authors suggested that clonal diversity may have been underestimated. Because no samples from the day 14 peak response were available, repertoires could be characterized only after the peak T cell response. Epitopes outside the regions mutated in the B.1.351 and B.1.1.7 variants were reportedly recognized by nearly half of the unique spike-specific TCRs. In the small 56-69-year group, the increase in depth fell short of significance, most likely because of low power.

The CDR3 regions of human TCRbeta chains were subjected to immunosequencing. The authors processed their data as follows. TCRs in the repertoires were compared against a reference library of SARS-CoV-2-specific TCRs that had been generated with the MIRA antigen-specificity platform. Breadth was defined as the fraction of unique TCRs that were SARS-CoV-2-associated, and depth was defined as the fraction of total T cells that were SARS-CoV-2-associated. Each spike-specific TCR was assigned to its reactive spike region and to a CD4 or CD8 class using the MIRA data. Log10-transformed breadth and depth values were compared by one-way ANOVA with Sidak's multiple comparisons tests. TCRdb mirrors the immuneACCESS table, restricted to in-frame sequences. Some clones are absent from its copies; in checked studies, under half trace to an unresolved V gene, and the reason for the others is unknown. The DNA gave D and trimming, while V, J and clone size come from that table. Recorded for this sample are 80,000 or so clones; more than 60% of them occurred a single time. Jointly, the top ten make up about 26% of the sample.

Per the germline V gene (reference sequence), PRHDT is the CDR1 and FYEKMQ is the CDR2. Counted from cysteine to phenylalanine, this CDR3 has 12 amino acids. Here the CDR3 DNA is all that survives: 36 bases in frame from base 1. V lost 3 bases and J lost 5 bases; the stretch between them is 7 bases long. This specimen's time point label, per the study, means: about 28 days (+/-7) after the second vaccine dose. The label giving this sample's treatment or condition can be read as: meningococcal conjugate vaccine given as trial control. Samples from vaccinated people were obtained from the UK trials COV001 and COV002, which included a single-blind randomized controlled phase 2/3 trial of AZD1222 (ChAdOx1 nCoV-19) in healthy adults. For TCRbeta chain sequencing, PBMC samples were collected from trial participants at day 0 and at day 28 after the second dose.

The receptor chain draws on TRBV13 and TRBJ1-2; the D segment could be TRBD1, given 5 matching bases. The sample in question was peripheral blood, obtained 28 days after the second dose of the MenACWY control vaccine. The sequence came from an adult who received the MenACWY meningococcal vaccine as a control. The DNA is as follows: TGTGCCAGCAGCTTTCGGGGGTATGGCTACACCTTC. It translates to CASSFRGYGYTF.